This paragraph reports one T cell receptor (beta chain). The data belong to a study of T cell changes during pregnancy in multiple sclerosis. Clones were read by immunoSEQ multiplex PCR, and TCRdb kept only the in-frame ones, dropping some. Here the sample spans fewer than 140,000 clones, more than 80% being singletons. V was shortened by 2 bases and J by 7 bases, with 17 bases between the two germline ends. This CDR3 is 14 amino acids long. Germline lookup yields CDR1 GTSNPN and CDR2 SVGIG (reference sequence). The sample here was peripheral blood, taken before pregnancy. This clonotype was sampled from a female donor with multiple sclerosis, enrolled in a pregnancy study. V usage is TRBV30 and J usage is TRBJ2-5; perhaps TRBD1 as D (6 bases). The CDR3 here is CAWSPQGMGGTQYF. Written as DNA, the CDR3 is TGTGCCTGGAGTCCACAGGGAATGGGTGGGACCCAGTACTTC.